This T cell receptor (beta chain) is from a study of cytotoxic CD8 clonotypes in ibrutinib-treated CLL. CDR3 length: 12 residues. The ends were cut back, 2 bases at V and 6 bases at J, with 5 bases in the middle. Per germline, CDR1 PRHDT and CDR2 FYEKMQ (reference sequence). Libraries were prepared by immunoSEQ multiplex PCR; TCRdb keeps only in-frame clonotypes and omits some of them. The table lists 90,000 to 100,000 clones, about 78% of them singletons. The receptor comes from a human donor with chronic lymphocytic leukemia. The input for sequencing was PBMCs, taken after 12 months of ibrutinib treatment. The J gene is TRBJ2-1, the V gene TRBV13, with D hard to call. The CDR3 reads CASSLNLNEQFF. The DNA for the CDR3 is TGTGCCAGCAGCTTAAACCTCAATGAGCAGTTCTTC.